The present TCR beta chain was sequenced within a study of T cells in Graves' hyperthyroidism and ophthalmopathy. RNA transcripts served as the template for amplifying TCR beta CDR3 regions. The TCR CDR3 was amplified in a first-round RT-PCR using the HTBI primer set. TCRdb redid the calling of the multiplex PCR reads with MiXCR, one entry per CDR3 protein. Counted here are almost 600,000 distinct CDR3 sequences, approximately 14% occurring once; the ten biggest clones make up 5% to 7%. Germline CDR1 MNHNS, CDR2 SASEGT. The length of the CDR3 is 12 residues. Of note for this clonotype: Its antigen remains unknown. Possible read error: a much larger clone is one base away. No conserved phenylalanine or tryptophan ends this CDR3, so it is likely a read error.

Regarding the study as a whole: The model forecast ophthalmopathy, anticipating it by a median about 6.5 months before onset. Among clonotypes expanded in thyroid above 0.001, most were also found in blood.

Subjects aged 18 to 65 presented with newly diagnosed hyperthyroidism of less than 2 months' duration. When hyperthyroidism was first diagnosed, the blood sample was taken, preceding any ophthalmopathy symptoms. What was sequenced was blood. V and J are TRBV6-1 and TRBJ2-5; D might be TRBD2 (5 bases). This clonotype originated in a woman younger than 45 with Graves' hyperthyroidism that later progressed to Graves' ophthalmopathy. The CDR3 sequence is CASSEVGEAQYL. Here the CDR3 DNA reads TGTGCCAGCAGTGAAGTGGGAGAGGCCCAGTACCTC.